This TCR beta chain was captured in a study of beta chain features in type 1 diabetes. Concerning this clone itself: The antigen remains unidentified.

Study-level results: Any role of HLA type in TCRB rearrangement remained unresolved here. The study found moderately but significantly shorter TCRB CDR3s in all four CD4+ subsets of Type 1 diabetes patients.

The authors reverse transcribed all of the isolated RNA, so sequencing captured expressed TCRB transcripts. The data were produced by immunoSEQ multiplex PCR, yet TCRdb's version contains in-frame clones alone and is incomplete. The sample lists 150,000 to 200,000 clones, roughly 7.1% occurring once. Germline CDR1 and CDR2: KGHSH and LQKENI. The V gene end was trimmed by 6 bases and the J gene end by 6 bases; junction bases not matched to a gene: 5. CDR3 length: 14 amino acids. Sequencing was carried out using central memory CD4+ T cells from blood. The clonotype comes from a woman in her forties with type 1 diabetes. The chain recombines TRBV18 with TRBJ1-6; 7 positions agree with TRBD1. The DNA for the CDR3 is TGTGCCAGCTCCCCGGACAGGATTAATTCACCCCTCCACTTT. Its translation: CASSPDRINSPLHF. Filled out from reference TRBV18 and TRBJ1-6, the complete variable domain reads NAGVMQNPRHLVRRRGQEARLRCSPMKGHSHVYWYRQLPEEGLKFMVYLQKENIIDESGMPKERFSAEFPKEGPSILRIQQVVRGDSAAYFCASSPDRINSPLHFGNGTRLTVT.